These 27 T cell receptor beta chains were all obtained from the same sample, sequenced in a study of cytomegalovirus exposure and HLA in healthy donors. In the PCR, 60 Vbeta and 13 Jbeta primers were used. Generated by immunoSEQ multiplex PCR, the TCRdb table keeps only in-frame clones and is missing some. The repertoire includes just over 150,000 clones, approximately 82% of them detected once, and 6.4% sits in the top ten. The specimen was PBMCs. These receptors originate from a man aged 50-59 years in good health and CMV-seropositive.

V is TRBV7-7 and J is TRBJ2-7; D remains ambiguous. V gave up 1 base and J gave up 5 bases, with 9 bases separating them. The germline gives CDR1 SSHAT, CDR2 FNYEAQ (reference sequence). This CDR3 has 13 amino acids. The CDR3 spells CASSLVMGNEQYF. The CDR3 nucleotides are TGTGCCAGCAGCTTAGTGATGGGCAACGAGCAGTACTTC.

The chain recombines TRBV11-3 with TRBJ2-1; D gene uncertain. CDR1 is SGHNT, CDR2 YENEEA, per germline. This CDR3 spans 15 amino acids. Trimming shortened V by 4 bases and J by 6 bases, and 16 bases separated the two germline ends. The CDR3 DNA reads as TGTGCCAGCAGCTCACCCCTGGTCCACGGCAATGAGCAGTTCTTC. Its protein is CASSSPLVHGNEQFF.

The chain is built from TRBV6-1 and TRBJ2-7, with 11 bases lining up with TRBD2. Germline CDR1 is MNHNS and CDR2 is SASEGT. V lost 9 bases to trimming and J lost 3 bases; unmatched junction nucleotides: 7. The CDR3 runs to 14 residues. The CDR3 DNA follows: TGTGCCAGTTCCCTAGCGGGGGGCCTCTACGAGCAGTACTTC. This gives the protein CASSLAGGLYEQYF.

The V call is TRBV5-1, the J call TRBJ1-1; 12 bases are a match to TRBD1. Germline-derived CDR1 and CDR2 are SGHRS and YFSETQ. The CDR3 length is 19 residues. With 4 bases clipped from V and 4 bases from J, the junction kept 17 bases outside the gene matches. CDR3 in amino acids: CASSQGTGGGFVRGTEAFF. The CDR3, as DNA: TGCGCCAGCAGCCAAGGGACAGGGGGCGGATTCGTCCGTGGCACTGAAGCTTTCTTT.

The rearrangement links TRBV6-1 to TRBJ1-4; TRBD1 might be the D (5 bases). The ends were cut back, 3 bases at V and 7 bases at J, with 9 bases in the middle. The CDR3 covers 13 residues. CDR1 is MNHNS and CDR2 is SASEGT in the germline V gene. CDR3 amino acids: CASSDRVGEKLFF. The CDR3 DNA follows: TGTGCCAGCAGTGACAGGGTGGGTGAAAAACTGTTTTTT.

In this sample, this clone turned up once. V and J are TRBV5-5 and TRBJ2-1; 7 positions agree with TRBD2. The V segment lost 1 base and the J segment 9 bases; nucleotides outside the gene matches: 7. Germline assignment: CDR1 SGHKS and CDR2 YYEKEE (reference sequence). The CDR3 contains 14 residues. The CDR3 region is CASSLLWREIEQFF. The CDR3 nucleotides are TGTGCCAGCAGCTTGTTATGGCGGGAGATTGAGCAGTTCTTC.

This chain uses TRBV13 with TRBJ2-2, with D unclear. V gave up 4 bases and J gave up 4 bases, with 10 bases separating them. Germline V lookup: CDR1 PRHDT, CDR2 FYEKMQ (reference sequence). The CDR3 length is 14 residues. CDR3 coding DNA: TGTGCCAGCAGCTACTACACCGGCACCGGGGAGCTGTTTTTT. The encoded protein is CASSYYTGTGELFF.

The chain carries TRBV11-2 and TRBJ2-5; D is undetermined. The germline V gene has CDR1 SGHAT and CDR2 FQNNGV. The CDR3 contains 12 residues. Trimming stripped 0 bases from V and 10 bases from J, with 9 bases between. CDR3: CASSLDLGLQYF. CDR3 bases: TGTGCCAGCAGCTTAGATCTGGGCCTCCAGTACTTC.

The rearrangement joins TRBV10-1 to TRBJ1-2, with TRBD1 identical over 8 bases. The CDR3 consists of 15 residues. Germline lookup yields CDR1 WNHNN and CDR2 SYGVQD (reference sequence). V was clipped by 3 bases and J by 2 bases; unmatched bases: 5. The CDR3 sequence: CASSDGQGPNYGYTF. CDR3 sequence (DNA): TGCGCCAGCAGTGATGGACAGGGACCCAACTATGGCTACACCTTC.

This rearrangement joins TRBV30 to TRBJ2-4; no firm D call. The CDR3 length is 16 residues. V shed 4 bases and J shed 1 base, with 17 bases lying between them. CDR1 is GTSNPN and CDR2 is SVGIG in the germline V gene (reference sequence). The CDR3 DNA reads TGTGCCTGGACATATCATGGAGTTTCGGCCAAAAACATTCAGTACTTC. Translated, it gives CAWTYHGVSAKNIQYF.

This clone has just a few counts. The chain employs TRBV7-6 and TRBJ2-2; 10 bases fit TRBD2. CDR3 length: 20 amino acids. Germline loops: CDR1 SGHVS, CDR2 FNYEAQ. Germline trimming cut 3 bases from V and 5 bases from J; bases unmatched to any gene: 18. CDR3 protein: CASSFRPLGPSGSGTGELFF. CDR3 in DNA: TGTGCCAGCAGCTTTCGCCCATTGGGTCCTAGCGGGAGCGGGACCGGGGAGCTGTTTTTT. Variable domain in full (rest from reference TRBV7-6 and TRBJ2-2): GAGVSQSPRYKVTKRGQDVALRCDPISGHVSLYWYRQALGQGPEFLTYFNYEAQQDKSGLPNDRFSAERPEGSISTLTIQRTEQRDSAMYRCASSFRPLGPSGSGTGELFFGEGSRLTVL.

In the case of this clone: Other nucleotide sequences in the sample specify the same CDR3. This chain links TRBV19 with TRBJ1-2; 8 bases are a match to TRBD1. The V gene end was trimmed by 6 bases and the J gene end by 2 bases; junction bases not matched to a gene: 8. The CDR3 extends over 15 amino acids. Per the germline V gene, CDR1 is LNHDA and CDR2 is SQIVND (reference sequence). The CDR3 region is CASSGSGQVNYGYTF. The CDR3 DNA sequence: TGTGCCAGTAGCGGGTCGGGACAGGTGAACTATGGCTACACCTTC.

This CDR3 reads CASRSTGLNSPLHF. The CDR3 bases are TGTGCCAGCAGATCGACAGGGTTGAATTCACCCCTCCACTTT. The chain has TRBV6-1 and TRBJ1-6; 7 nucleotides align to TRBD1. Germline values: CDR1 MNHNS, CDR2 SASEGT. The CDR3 consists of 14 residues. The V and J ends lost 6 bases and 7 bases, in that order; junction bases with no gene match: 6.

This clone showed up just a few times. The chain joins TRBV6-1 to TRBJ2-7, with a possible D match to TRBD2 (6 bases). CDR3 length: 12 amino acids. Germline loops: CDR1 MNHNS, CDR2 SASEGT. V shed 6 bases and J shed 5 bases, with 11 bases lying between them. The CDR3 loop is CASRHGTDEQYV. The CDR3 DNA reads TGTGCCAGCAGGCACGGGACTGACGAGCAGTACGTC.

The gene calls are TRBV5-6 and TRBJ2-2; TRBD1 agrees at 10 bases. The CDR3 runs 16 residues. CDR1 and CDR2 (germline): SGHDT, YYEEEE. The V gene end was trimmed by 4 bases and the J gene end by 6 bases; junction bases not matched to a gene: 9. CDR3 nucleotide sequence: TGTGCCAGCAGCGCTCCCGGGACAGGGGTTTCCGGGGAGCTGTTTTTT. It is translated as CASSAPGTGVSGELFF.

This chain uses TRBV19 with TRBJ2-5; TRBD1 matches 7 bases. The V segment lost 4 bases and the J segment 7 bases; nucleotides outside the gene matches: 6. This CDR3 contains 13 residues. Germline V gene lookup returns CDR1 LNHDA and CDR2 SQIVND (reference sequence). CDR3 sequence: CASSTNRGGTQYF. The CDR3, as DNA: TGTGCCAGTAGTACCAACAGGGGCGGGACCCAGTACTTC.

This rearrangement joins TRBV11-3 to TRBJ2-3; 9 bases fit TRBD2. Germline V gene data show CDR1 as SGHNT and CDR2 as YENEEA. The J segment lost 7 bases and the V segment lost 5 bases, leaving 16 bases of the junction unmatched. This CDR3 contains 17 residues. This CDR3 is CASSPSPLAGSGNTQYF. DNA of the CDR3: TGTGCCAGCAGCCCCTCCCCTCTAGCGGGGTCAGGAAATACGCAGTATTTT. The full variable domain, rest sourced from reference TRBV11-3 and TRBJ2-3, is EAGVVQSPRYKIIEKKQPVAFWCNPISGHNTLYWYLQNLGQGPELLIRYENEEAVDDSQLPKDRFSAERLKGVDSTLKIQPAELGDSAVYLCASSPSPLAGSGNTQYFGPGTRLTVL.

The CDR3 DNA reads as TGCGCCAGCAGCCAAGTTGGCCGACAGAGCTCCTACGAGCAGTACTTC. This encodes CASSQVGRQSSYEQYF. V is TRBV4-1 and J is TRBJ2-7; D might be TRBD1 (5 bases). The CDR3 has 16 residues. Trimming took off 1 base at V and 0 bases at J, with 13 bases between the two ends. Germline-derived CDR1 and CDR2 are MGHRA and YSYEKL.

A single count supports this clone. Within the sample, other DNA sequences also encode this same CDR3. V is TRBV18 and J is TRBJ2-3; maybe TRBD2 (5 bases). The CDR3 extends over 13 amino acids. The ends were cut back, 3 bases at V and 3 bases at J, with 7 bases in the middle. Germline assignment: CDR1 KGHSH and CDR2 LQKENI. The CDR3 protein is CASSPPGTDTQYF. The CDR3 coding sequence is TGTGCCAGCTCACCTCCGGGAACAGATACGCAGTATTTT. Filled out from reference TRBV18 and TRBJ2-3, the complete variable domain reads NAGVMQNPRHLVRRRGQEARLRCSPMKGHSHVYWYRQLPEEGLKFMVYLQKENIIDESGMPKERFSAEFPKEGPSILRIQQVVRGDSAAYFCASSPPGTDTQYFGPGTRLTVL.

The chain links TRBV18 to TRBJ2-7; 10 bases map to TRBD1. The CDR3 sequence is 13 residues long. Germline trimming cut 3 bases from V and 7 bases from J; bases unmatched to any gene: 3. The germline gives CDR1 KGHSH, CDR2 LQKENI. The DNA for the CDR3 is TGTGCCAGCTCACCTCGGACAGGGGGGGAGCAGTACTTC. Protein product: CASSPRTGGEQYF.

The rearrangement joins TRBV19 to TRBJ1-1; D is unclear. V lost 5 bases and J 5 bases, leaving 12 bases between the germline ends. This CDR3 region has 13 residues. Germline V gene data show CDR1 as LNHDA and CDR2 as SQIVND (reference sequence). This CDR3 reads CASSRGVGTEAFF. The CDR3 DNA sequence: TGTGCCAGTAGTCGCGGGGTAGGGACTGAAGCTTTCTTT.

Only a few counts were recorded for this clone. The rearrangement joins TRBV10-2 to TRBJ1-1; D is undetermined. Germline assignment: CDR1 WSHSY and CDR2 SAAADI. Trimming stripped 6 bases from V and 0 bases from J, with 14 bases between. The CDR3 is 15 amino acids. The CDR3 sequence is CASRGSRGLNTEAFF. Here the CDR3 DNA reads TGCGCCAGCAGAGGCTCCCGGGGATTGAACACTGAAGCTTTCTTT.

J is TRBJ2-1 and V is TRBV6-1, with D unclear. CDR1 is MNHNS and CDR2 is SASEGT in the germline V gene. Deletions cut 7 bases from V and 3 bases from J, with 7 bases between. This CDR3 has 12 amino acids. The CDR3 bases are TGTGCCAGCAAGGAGTTCTACAATGAGCAGTTCTTC. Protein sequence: CASKEFYNEQFF.

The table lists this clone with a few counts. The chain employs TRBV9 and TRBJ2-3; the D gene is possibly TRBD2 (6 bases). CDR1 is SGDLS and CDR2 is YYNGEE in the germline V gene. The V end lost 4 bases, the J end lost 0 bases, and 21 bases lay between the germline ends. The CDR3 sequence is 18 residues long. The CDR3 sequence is CASSPYGGPRASTDTQYF. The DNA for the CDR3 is TGTGCCAGCAGCCCATACGGGGGTCCTCGTGCTAGCACAGATACGCAGTATTTT.

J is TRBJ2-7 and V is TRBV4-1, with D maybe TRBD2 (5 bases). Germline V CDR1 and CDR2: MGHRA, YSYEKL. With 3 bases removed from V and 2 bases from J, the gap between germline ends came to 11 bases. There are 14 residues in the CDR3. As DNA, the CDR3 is TGCGCCAGCAGCCAGGACCCCGGGGCCTACGAGCAGTACTTC. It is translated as CASSQDPGAYEQYF.

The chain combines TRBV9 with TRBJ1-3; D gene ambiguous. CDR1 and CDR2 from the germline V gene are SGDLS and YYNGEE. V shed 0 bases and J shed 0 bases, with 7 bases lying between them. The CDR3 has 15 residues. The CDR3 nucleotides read TGTGCCAGCAGCGTAGGGGCTAACTCTGGAAACACCATATATTTT. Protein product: CASSVGANSGNTIYF.

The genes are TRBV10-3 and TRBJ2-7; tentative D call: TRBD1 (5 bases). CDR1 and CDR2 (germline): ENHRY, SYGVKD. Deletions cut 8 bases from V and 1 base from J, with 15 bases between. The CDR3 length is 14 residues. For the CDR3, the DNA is TGTGCCATCCAGCCCTCCCAGGGATCCTACGAGCAGTACGTC. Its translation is CAIQPSQGSYEQYV.